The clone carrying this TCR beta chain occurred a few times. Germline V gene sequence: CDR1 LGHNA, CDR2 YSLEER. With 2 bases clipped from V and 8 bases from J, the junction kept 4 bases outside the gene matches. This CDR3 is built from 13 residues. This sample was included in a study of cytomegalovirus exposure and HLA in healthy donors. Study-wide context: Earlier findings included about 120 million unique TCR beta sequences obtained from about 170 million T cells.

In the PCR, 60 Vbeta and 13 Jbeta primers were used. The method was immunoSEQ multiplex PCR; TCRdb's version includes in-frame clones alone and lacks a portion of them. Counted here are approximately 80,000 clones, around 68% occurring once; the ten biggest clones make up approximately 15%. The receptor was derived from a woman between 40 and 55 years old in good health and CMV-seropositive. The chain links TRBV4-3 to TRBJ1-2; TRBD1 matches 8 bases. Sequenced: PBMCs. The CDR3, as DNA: TGCGCCAGCAGCCAATCCAGGGGGCAGGGCTACACCTTC. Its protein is CASSQSRGQGYTF.